This is a list of T cell receptor beta chains from one sample in a study of cytotoxic CD8 clonotypes in ibrutinib-treated CLL. Libraries were prepared by immunoSEQ multiplex PCR; TCRdb keeps only in-frame clonotypes and omits some of them. Among approximately 200,000 clones listed, around 72% were seen once. The sequences come from PBMCs, collected after 24 months of ibrutinib treatment. All receptors come from a human donor with chronic lymphocytic leukemia. The CDR3 runs from the conserved cysteine through the conserved F or W. The order of the fields is D gene, J gene, V gene, clone size, CDR3 protein, CDR3 DNA. A D gene is named only where the DNA matches it firmly. Size is stated for part of the rows, as once, few or many counts, or as a class when the clone is expanded.

NA	TRBJ2-4	TRBV6-6	few	CASSYSLDIQYF	TGTGCCAGCAGTTACTCCCTGGACATTCAGTACTTC
NA	TRBJ1-1	TRBV5-1	NA	CASSLEPPNRGTEAFF	TGCGCCAGCAGCTTGGAACCCCCAAATCGAGGGACTGAAGCTTTCTTT
NA	TRBJ2-2	TRBV6-1	NA	CASSALWNTGELFF	TGTGCCAGCAGTGCCCTTTGGAACACCGGGGAGCTGTTTTTT
NA	TRBJ1-3	TRBV29-1	few	CSGVLGSGNTIYF	TGCAGCGGGGTACTGGGCTCTGGAAACACCATATATTTT
TRBD2	TRBJ2-3	TRBV9	NA	CASRGGTSHTSTDTQYF	TGTGCCAGCAGGGGGGGGACTAGCCACACTAGCACAGATACGCAGTATTTT
NA	TRBJ1-3	TRBV5-1	NA	CASRPDSSGNTIYF	TGCGCCAGCAGGCCGGACAGCTCTGGAAACACCATATATTTT
TRBD1	TRBJ2-7	TRBV2	NA	CASLGRTGSSYEQYF	TGTGCCAGCTTAGGCCGGACAGGGAGCTCCTACGAGCAGTACTTC
NA	TRBJ2-7	TRBV11-2	once	CASSASRELSYEQYF	TGTGCCAGCAGCGCATCCAGGGAGCTATCCTACGAGCAGTACTTC
TRBD2	TRBJ2-3	TRBV27	NA	CASSLVAGVADTQYF	TGTGCCAGCAGTTTAGTAGCGGGAGTGGCAGATACGCAGTATTTT
NA	TRBJ1-1	TRBV4-3	NA	CASSQEARKDTEAFF	TGCGCCAGCAGCCAAGAGGCACGGAAGGACACTGAAGCTTTCTTT
NA	TRBJ1-1	TRBV30	NA	CAWNGMHTEAFF	TGTGCCTGGAATGGAATGCACACTGAAGCTTTCTTT
NA	TRBJ2-3	TRBV6-1	NA	CASSEYQRSTDTQYF	TGTGCCAGCAGTGAATATCAGCGCAGCACAGATACGCAGTATTTT
NA	TRBJ2-1	TRBV6-5	NA	CASSYSIGVEQFF	TGTGCCAGCAGTTACTCGATCGGCGTGGAGCAGTTCTTC
TRBD1	TRBJ2-7	TRBV10-2	NA	CASSVTGGSYEQYF	TGCGCCAGCAGTGTTACAGGGGGTTCCTACGAGCAGTACTTC
TRBD2	TRBJ2-7	TRBV19	NA	CASSIASTGTTNYEQYF	TGTGCCAGTAGTATAGCCTCAACCGGGACTACAAACTACGAGCAGTACTTC
TRBD1	TRBJ1-2	TRBV5-1	NA	CASSLNSDRGAHGYTF	TGCGCCAGCAGCTTGAACTCGGACAGGGGTGCTCATGGCTACACCTTC
NA	TRBJ1-2	TRBV2	few	CASSEGRAQGSYTF	TGTGCCAGCAGTGAAGGTAGGGCGCAAGGGAGCTACACCTTC
TRBD2	TRBJ2-7	TRBV18	few	CASSPPHNASGALYEQYF	TGTGCCAGCTCACCACCACATAACGCTAGCGGGGCGCTATACGAGCAGTACTTC
NA	TRBJ1-1	TRBV7-9	NA	CASSFDGNTEAFF	TGTGCCAGCAGCTTTGACGGGAACACTGAAGCTTTCTTT
NA	TRBJ2-2	TRBV5-1	NA	CASSLVEGTGELFF	TGCGCCAGCAGCTTGGTAGAGGGAACCGGGGAGCTGTTTTTT
NA	TRBJ1-5	TRBV7-3	few	CASSGEENSNQPQHF	TGTGCCAGCAGCGGCGAGGAAAATAGCAATCAGCCCCAGCATTTT
TRBD2	TRBJ2-3	TRBV27	few	CASSFRLAGTPDTQYF	TGTGCCAGCAGTTTTCGACTAGCGGGAACCCCAGATACGCAGTATTTT
TRBD2	TRBJ2-1	TRBV4-3	NA	CASSVLAGVGRGEQFF	TGCGCCAGCAGCGTACTAGCGGGAGTGGGGAGGGGTGAGCAGTTCTTC
TRBD2	TRBJ2-1	TRBV7-9	NA	CASSLLGLAGVRINNEQFF	TGTGCCAGCAGCTTACTGGGACTAGCGGGAGTCAGGATAAACAATGAGCAGTTCTTC
NA	TRBJ1-3	TRBV25-1	few	CASSHPGNTIYF	TGTGCCAGCAGCCATCCTGGAAACACCATATATTTT
NA	TRBJ2-7	TRBV5-1	few	CASSLTERNNEQYF	TGCGCCAGCAGCTTAACGGAAAGGAACAACGAGCAGTACTTC
NA	TRBJ2-1	TRBV9	NA	CASSVGLAYNEQFF	TGTGCCAGCAGCGTCGGACTCGCCTACAATGAGCAGTTCTTC
TRBD2	TRBJ2-7	TRBV27	NA	CASSPGTSDTYEQYF	TGTGCCAGCAGCCCCGGGACTAGCGACACCTACGAGCAGTACTTC
NA	TRBJ1-5	TRBV7-2	few	CASSLAWIEDRHQPQHF	TGTGCCAGCAGCTTAGCGTGGATCGAAGACCGGCATCAGCCCCAGCATTTT
NA	TRBJ2-1	TRBV7-9	NA	CASSLVSYGNEQFF	TGTGCCAGCAGCTTAGTGTCGTACGGCAATGAGCAGTTCTTC
NA	TRBJ2-5	TRBV5-1	once	CASSLFLGETQYF	TGCGCCAGCAGCCTGTTCTTGGGAGAGACCCAGTACTTC
NA	TRBJ1-2	TRBV19	NA	CASSTGDGYGYTF	TGTGCCAGTAGTACGGGAGACGGCTATGGCTACACCTTC
NA	TRBJ1-1	TRBV6-5	NA	CASSFTGLTEAFF	TGTGCCAGCAGTTTCACAGGGTTGACTGAAGCTTTCTTT
NA	TRBJ1-2	TRBV5-5	NA	CASSLGTGYTF	TGTGCCAGCAGCTTGGGGACGGGCTACACCTTC
NA	TRBJ2-7	TRBV30	few	CAWSGLYEQYF	TGTGCCTGGAGTGGCCTCTACGAGCAGTACTTC
TRBD2	TRBJ2-7	TRBV27	NA	CASSYGMSSGRKVYEQYF	TGTGCCAGCAGTTACGGGATGTCTAGCGGGAGGAAGGTATACGAGCAGTACTTC
TRBD2	TRBJ2-1	TRBV19	few	CASRLERGYNEQFF	TGTGCCAGTAGATTGGAGCGGGGGTACAATGAGCAGTTCTTC
NA	TRBJ2-4	TRBV5-1	NA	CASSPTDGVAKNIQYF	TGCGCCAGCAGCCCGACGGACGGAGTAGCCAAAAACATTCAGTACTTC
NA	TRBJ1-2	TRBV5-6	NA	CASSFIANYGYTF	TGTGCCAGCAGCTTCATAGCTAACTATGGCTACACCTTC
NA	TRBJ1-2	TRBV5-4	NA	CASSPLGGYGYTF	TGTGCCAGCAGCCCGCTTGGTGGGTATGGCTACACCTTC
NA	TRBJ1-2	TRBV4-1	NA	CASSQVRGTRANYGYTF	TGCGCCAGCAGCCAAGTCCGCGGGACAAGAGCTAACTATGGCTACACCTTC
TRBD2	TRBJ2-7	TRBV18	NA	CASSPGTSGRFRYEQYF	TGTGCCAGCTCACCCGGGACTAGCGGGAGATTTAGGTACGAGCAGTACTTC
NA	TRBJ2-7	TRBV6-5	NA	CASSYAGGPGEQYF	TGTGCCAGCAGTTACGCTGGTGGGCCGGGCGAGCAGTACTTC
NA	TRBJ2-1	TRBV15	few	CATSRDVNVDEQFF	TGTGCCACCAGCAGAGATGTCAATGTAGATGAGCAGTTCTTC
NA	TRBJ2-6	TRBV7-2	NA	CASSSVRGANVLTF	TGTGCCAGCAGCTCCGTCCGAGGGGCCAACGTCCTGACTTTC
TRBD1	TRBJ1-1	TRBV19	once	CASTGGLLNTEAFF	TGTGCCAGTACAGGGGGTCTTTTGAACACTGAAGCTTTCTTT
TRBD1	TRBJ2-1	TRBV6-1	NA	CASIIRDRHNEQFF	TGTGCCAGCATAATCCGGGACAGGCACAATGAGCAGTTCTTC
NA	TRBJ1-1	TRBV7-8	once	CASSHVRAAFMNTEAFF	TGTGCCAGCAGCCACGTCCGGGCAGCGTTTATGAACACTGAAGCTTTCTTT
NA	TRBJ2-7	TRBV25-1	NA	CASSDSLQGAYEQYF	TGTGCCAGCAGTGATAGCCTCCAAGGGGCCTACGAGCAGTACTTC
NA	TRBJ1-4	TRBV6-1	NA	CASRVGAGREKLFF	TGTGCCAGCAGGGTCGGAGCCGGACGGGAAAAACTGTTTTTT
NA	TRBJ1-2	TRBV15	NA	CATSRRDGVNYGYTF	TGTGCCACCAGCAGACGGGACGGAGTTAACTATGGCTACACCTTC
NA	TRBJ2-2	TRBV6-5	NA	CASSYLAGGELFF	TGTGCCAGCAGTTACTTAGCCGGCGGGGAGCTGTTTTTT
NA	TRBJ2-7	TRBV7-9	NA	CASSRQASSYEQYF	TGTGCCAGCAGTCGACAGGCGAGCTCCTACGAGCAGTACTTC
TRBD1	TRBJ1-4	TRBV5-1	NA	CASTMGQGAEKLFF	TGCGCCAGCACAATGGGACAGGGCGCTGAAAAACTGTTTTTT
NA	TRBJ1-5	TRBV5-1	NA	CASSLVPGLNQPQHF	TGCGCCAGCAGCTTGGTTCCAGGCCTAAATCAGCCCCAGCATTTT
NA	TRBJ1-1	TRBV19	NA	CASRVGIGTEAFF	TGTGCCAGTAGAGTCGGGATAGGGACTGAAGCTTTCTTT
TRBD2	TRBJ2-1	TRBV5-1	NA	CASSLSNSGRTNEQFF	TGCGCCAGCAGCTTGTCGAATAGCGGGAGGACTAATGAGCAGTTCTTC
NA	TRBJ2-7	TRBV11-2	few	CASSLGRGFHEQYF	TGTGCCAGCAGCTTAGGTCGCGGGTTCCACGAGCAGTACTTC
TRBD2	TRBJ2-1	TRBV25-1	NA	CASSPTSGRWNEQFF	TGTGCCAGCAGCCCGACTAGCGGGAGATGGAATGAGCAGTTCTTC
TRBD1	TRBJ1-2	TRBV5-4	NA	CASSHPPHRGNYGYTF	TGTGCCAGCAGCCACCCTCCCCACAGGGGAAACTATGGCTACACCTTC